This TCR beta chain is drawn from a study of OX40 agonist ivuxolimab in advanced cancers. Produced via immunoSEQ multiplex PCR; TCRdb's table is partial and in-frame only. The sample lists 74,000 or so clones; approximately 84% were seen once. Germline V gene sequence: CDR1 MNHNS, CDR2 SASEGT. The CDR3 covers 17 residues. V lost 2 bases and J 0 bases, leaving 14 bases between the germline ends. The sequence was collected from an adult with an advanced solid tumor such as melanoma, head and neck, liver or kidney cancer. This specimen consisted of CD4+ or CD8+ T cells sorted from blood, obtained in a trial of the OX40 agonist ivuxolimab. This chain connects TRBV6-1 to TRBJ1-5; D remains unclear. CDR3 protein: CASSERASAYSNQPQHF. The CDR3 DNA reads as TGTGCCAGCAGTGAAAGGGCGTCAGCCTATAGCAATCAGCCCCAGCATTTT.